In its sample, the clone carrying this T cell receptor (beta chain) was seen many times. What it binds is unknown. These data belong to a study of CD8 T cells in ankylosing spondylitis. The CDR3 totals 18 residues. The V segment lost 0 bases and the J segment 3 bases; nucleotides outside the gene matches: 13. Germline V gene lookup returns CDR1 DFQATT and CDR2 SNEGSKA (reference sequence). Study conclusions and caveats: One TCR beta motif, made up of several highly homologous variants, appeared characteristic of ankylosing spondylitis blood. Reports say disease-linked clones showed up significantly more in matched ankylosing spondylitis synovial fluid. Clones linked to disease, bearing a CD8+ phenotype, were relatively rare in peripheral blood.

Construction of TCR beta libraries was performed using quantitative 5'-RACE with molecular barcodes. TCRdb fed the 5' RACE reads into MiXCR, producing one record per CDR3 protein. Among some 840,000 distinct CDR3 sequences, 12% were seen once, and the ten largest hold about 0.49%. This clonotype was obtained from a male donor with ankylosing spondylitis. The chain uses TRBV20-1 and TRBJ1-5; 8 bases line up with TRBD1. The sequenced sample consisted of blood, either unsorted or a sorted T cell fraction (not recorded which). In nucleotides, the CDR3 is TGCAGTGCTAGAGATCGGAGGACAGGGAGGCCCCTCAATCAGCCCCAGCATTTT. Translation gives CSARDRRTGRPLNQPQHF.